This T cell receptor (beta chain) was identified during a study of CD8+ T cells in alopecia areata. V was pared by 5 bases and J by 1 base, with 3 bases of the junction left unmatched. The CDR3 covers 13 residues. Germline CDR1 and CDR2: SQVTM and ANQGSEA. The table lists this clone with a few counts. Treatment described: oral pan-JAK inhibitor, 5-10 mg twice daily. It was cDNA, reverse transcribed from extracted RNA, that served as the sequencing template. Sequenced by immunoSEQ multiplex PCR; TCRdb stores in-frame clones only, minus some. The table records 200,000 to 250,000 clones, more than 60% of them present only once.

The J gene is TRBJ2-7, the V gene TRBV29-1; 9 nucleotides line up with TRBD1. This specimen consisted of CD4+ T cells sorted from blood, obtained at approximately week 42, from a patient treated with tofacitinib. The source is a human donor with alopecia areata. The CDR3: CSVTGTGSYEQYF. The CDR3 DNA follows: TGCAGCGTTACCGGGACAGGGTCCTACGAGCAGTACTTC.